This TCR beta chain was sequenced in a study of blood T cell repertoires in COVID-19. At the level of the study: COVID-19 samples, acute and convalescent, were from the United States, Italy and Spain. T cells, B-cell-depleted T cells, or PBMCs provided the cDNA or gDNA that served as material.

Study processing details: Nucleated cell number was recorded as an estimate derived from reference gene primer amplification. Data came from immunoSEQ multiplex PCR; TCRdb stores just in-frame clones and leaves some out. V, J and clone size are those of that table, while D and trimming were read from the DNA. The repertoire holds approximately 100,000 clones, with roughly four fifths as singletons. V shed 1 base and J shed 3 bases, with 7 bases lying between them. Germline V CDR1 and CDR2: LGHNA, YSLEER. This CDR3 has 13 residues. The specimen sequenced was peripheral blood. This chain connects TRBV4-3 to TRBJ2-7; D remains ambiguous. The origin of this receptor is an elderly woman with active or convalescent COVID-19. CDR3 bases: TGCGCCAGCAGCCAAGGAGGATTCTACGAGCAGTACTTC. Translated, it gives CASSQGGFYEQYF.